This T cell receptor beta chain was observed in a study of Ad26.COV2.S vaccination and SARS-CoV-2 variants. Across the study: Ad26.COV2.S shots went into the muscle once or twice, 56 days apart.

V lost 7 bases and J 2 bases, leaving 9 bases between the germline ends. Per the germline V gene, CDR1 is LNHDA and CDR2 is SQIVND (reference sequence). This CDR3 comprises 13 residues. Measured with immunoSEQ multiplex PCR; TCRdb has only the in-frame clones, and not every one. Of approximately 300,000 clones listed, around 84% are singletons. Noted treatment: about 20 received Ad26.COV2.S at low or high dose, single or two shots; several received placebo; per-sample allocation not given. The samples date from day 63 after the first vaccine or placebo injection. Within Boston, the person who donated was an adult of 18-55 years. Its platform was an Ad26 vector, and its expressed antigen was Wuhan-strain SARS-CoV-2 spike.

The sequencing here drew on peripheral blood, taken in a trial of Ad26.COV2.S vaccine versus placebo. The chain combines TRBV19 with TRBJ1-5; D gene unclear. The TCR originated in a person aged 18 to 59 who received the Ad26.COV2.S COVID-19 vaccine or a placebo. The DNA for the CDR3 is TGTGCCAGTACTGATACCCGCAATCAGCCCCAGCATTTT. Protein sequence: CASTDTRNQPQHF. The full variable domain, with the rest looked up from reference TRBV19 and TRBJ1-5, is DGGITQSPKYLFRKEGQNVTLSCEQNLNHDAMYWYRQDPGQGLRLIYYSQIVNDFQKGDIAEGYSVSREKKESFPLTVTSAQKNPTAFYLCASTDTRNQPQHFGDGTRLSIL.